What follows describes a single TCR beta chain. Its antigen target is currently unknown. No quality values exist for individual bases; no much larger clone is one base distant. This sample is drawn from a study of T-cell memory formation after mild COVID-19 (dated by TCRdb to the early 2020s). Looking at the study overall: Most TCR sequence clusters were specific to one of the two donors. In two donors, T-cell clones that expanded and contracted after mild COVID-19 were followed by sequencing TCRalpha and TCRbeta repertoires longitudinally. The cohort was made up of two young adult volunteers, one female and one male, who were previously healthy.

The cysteine opens and the phenylalanine closes a CDR3 of 14 amino acids. This entry keeps only the CDR3 DNA: 42 bases, framed from base 1. CDR1 and CDR2 are drawn from the germline V gene: LGHNA, YNFKEQ. V was cut back by 6 bases and J by 4 bases, leaving a gap of 12 bases between them. Ficoll-Paque density gradient centrifugation was used to isolate PBMCs. The sequencing machine was an Illumina NovaSeq 6000. TCRalpha and TCRbeta cDNA libraries were built by 5'RACE with constant-segment primers, adding sample barcodes and unique molecular identifiers. Trizol reagent was used to extract RNA from every sample. Libraries were amplified in two PCR steps, with a second sample barcode and Illumina TruSeq adapters added in the second step. Libraries were sequenced on an Illumina NovaSeq with 2 x 150 bp paired-end reads. The original pipeline was this. Reads were demultiplexed and collapsed into UMI-guided consensus sequences with migec v1.2.7. Using mixcr v2.1.11, the UMI consensuses were aligned to TRA and TRB V and J templates and assembled into clonotypes. A clonotype was counted as expanded or contracted only when both edgeR and NoisET called the clonotype significant, with the noise models trained on biological replicates. For edgeR calls, the thresholds were a false discovery rate-adjusted p below 0.01 and a log2 fold-change of 1. As an exploratory analysis of dynamics, max-normalized trajectories of the 1000 most abundant clonotypes were examined by PCA with hierarchical clustering. Separately sequenced CD4+ and CD8+ repertoires were used to assign the CD4 or CD8 phenotype of responding clones. The public reads were quality trimmed at Q25 with fastp and then assembled into clones with MiXCR by TCRdb, keeping productive beta chains. CDR3 protein duplicates are merged, each entry listing the most common genes and DNA. These V and J calls rely on TCRdb rather than the paper's analysis. The table for this sample lists under 200,000 distinct CDR3 sequences; around a tenth of them were counted only once. The ten largest clonotypes hold 3% to 4% of the sample.

Study-wide findings and limitations: The detection of some responding clones in pre-infection memory suggests that pre-existing cross-reactive memory T cells joined the SARS-CoV-2 response. Contracting CD4+ clones were found mainly in CM and EM memory subsets, while CD8+ clones were enriched in EMRA. The study covered only two mild cases, and larger cohorts including severe cases with pre-infection samples were considered necessary. The second-wave clones that peaked on day 37 were not confirmed to be SARS-CoV-2 specific. Clones that contracted from day 15 to 85 showed balanced CD4/CD8 phenotypes, whereas a second wave of clones that expanded from day 15 to 37 leaned towards CD4+.

This receptor was identified in a man younger than 30 who had mild COVID-19 (a few samples of this study predate the infection). The sample titles of this study are shuffled in the database, so cell type and time point are left out; the donor was told from shared clones. The sample taken for sequencing was PBMCs or a T cell subset sorted from them (not recorded which). The sequence links TRBV4-2 to TRBJ2-2; perhaps TRBD2 is the D gene, with 5 bases matching. The CDR3 region reads CASRQLRGTGELFF. The DNA sequence is given as TGTGCCAGCAGGCAGTTACGGGGCACCGGGGAGCTGTTTTTT.